This T cell receptor (beta chain) was found in a study of cytomegalovirus exposure and HLA in healthy donors. Overall study findings and caveats: Cytomegalovirus-associated TCR beta chains were listed, numbering roughly 150. A reported reduction in N-insertions relative to the roughly 710-donor mean was seen in an Asian-associated ancestry cluster in a later analysis.

This clone was observed a single time. The antigen is undetermined. The CDR3 sequence is 12 residues long. V gave up 3 bases and J gave up 7 bases, with 10 bases separating them. Germline CDR1 is SGHTA and CDR2 is FQGNSA. PCR primers comprised 60 Vbeta and 13 Jbeta primers. The protocol was immunoSEQ multiplex PCR, while the TCRdb copy is restricted to in-frame clones and leaves out a portion. The sample has some 79,000 clones; about 60% are singletons. Sequencing was performed on PBMCs. V is TRBV7-2 and J is TRBJ2-7; D not certain. This sequence was found in a woman aged 40 to 49 in good health and CMV-seropositive. The CDR3 DNA reads as TGTGCCAGCAGCTTTAGCTACGAGGAGCAGTACTTC. It yields the protein CASSFSYEEQYF.